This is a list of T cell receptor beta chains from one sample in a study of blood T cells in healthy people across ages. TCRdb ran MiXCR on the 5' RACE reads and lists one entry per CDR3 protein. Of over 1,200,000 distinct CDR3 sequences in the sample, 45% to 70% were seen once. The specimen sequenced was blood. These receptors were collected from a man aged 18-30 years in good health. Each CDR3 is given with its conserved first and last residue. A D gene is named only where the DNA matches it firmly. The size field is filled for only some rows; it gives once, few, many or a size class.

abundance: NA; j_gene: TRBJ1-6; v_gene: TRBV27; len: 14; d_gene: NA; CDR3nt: TGTGCCAGCAGGGGGCCCGGAGCAAATTCACCCCTCCACTTT; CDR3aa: CASRGPGANSPLHF
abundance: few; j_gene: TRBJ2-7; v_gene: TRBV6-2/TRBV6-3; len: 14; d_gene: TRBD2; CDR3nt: TGTGCCAGCAGCTCTGGACTAGTATCCTACGAGCAGTACTTC; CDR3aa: CASSSGLVSYEQYF
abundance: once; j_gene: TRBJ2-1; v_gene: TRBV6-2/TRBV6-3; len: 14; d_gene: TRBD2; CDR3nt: TGTGCCAGCAGTGCCGGGACTAGCGTTAATGAGCAGTTCTTC; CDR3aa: CASSAGTSVNEQFF
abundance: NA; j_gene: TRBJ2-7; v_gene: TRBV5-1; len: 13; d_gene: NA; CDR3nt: TGCGCCAGCAGCTTTTTTCCGGGATACGAGCAGTACTTC; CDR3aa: CASSFFPGYEQYF
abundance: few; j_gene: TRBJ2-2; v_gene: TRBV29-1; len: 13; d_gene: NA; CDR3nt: TGCAGCTTTACAGGGACGAACACCGGGGAGCTGTTTTTT; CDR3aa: CSFTGTNTGELFF
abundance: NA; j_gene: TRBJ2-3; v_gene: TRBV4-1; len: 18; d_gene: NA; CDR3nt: TGCGCCAGCAGCCAAAGAACCAGGCGGGGCTCTAGCACAGATACGCAGTATTTT; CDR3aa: CASSQRTRRGSSTDTQYF
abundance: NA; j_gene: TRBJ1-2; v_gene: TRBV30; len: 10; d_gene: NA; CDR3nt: TGTGCCTGGAGCAGGATCGGCTACACCTTC; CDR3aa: CAWSRIGYTF
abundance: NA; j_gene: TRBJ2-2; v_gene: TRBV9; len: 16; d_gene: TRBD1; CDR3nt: TGTGCCAGCAGCGCGGGGGACAGGGGTAACACCGGGGAGCTGTTTTTT; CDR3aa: CASSAGDRGNTGELFF
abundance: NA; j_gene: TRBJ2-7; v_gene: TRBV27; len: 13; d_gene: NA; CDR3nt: TGTGCCAGCGCCCACGGCTTCCGGTACGAGCAGTACTTC; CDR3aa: CASAHGFRYEQYF
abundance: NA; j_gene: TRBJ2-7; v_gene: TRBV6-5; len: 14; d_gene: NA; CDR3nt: TGTGCCAGCAGTTTCAACAGGCAATCCTACGAGCAGTACTTC; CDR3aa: CASSFNRQSYEQYF
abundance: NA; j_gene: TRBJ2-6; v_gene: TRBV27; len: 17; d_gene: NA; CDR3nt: TGTGCCAGCAGTTTATACAGGGTGGCTTCTGGGGCCAACGTCCTGACTTTC; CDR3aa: CASSLYRVASGANVLTF
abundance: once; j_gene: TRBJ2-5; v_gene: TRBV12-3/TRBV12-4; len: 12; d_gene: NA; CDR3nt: TGTGCCAGCAGTTTACAGTCGGAGACCCAGTACTTC; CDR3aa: CASSLQSETQYF
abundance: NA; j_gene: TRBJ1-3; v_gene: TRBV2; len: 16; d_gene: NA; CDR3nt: TGTGCCAGCAGTGAATGGGACGCGGGCTCTGGAAACACCATATATTTT; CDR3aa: CASSEWDAGSGNTIYF
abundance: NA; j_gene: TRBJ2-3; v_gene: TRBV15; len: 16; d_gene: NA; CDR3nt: TGTGCCACCAGCAGAGGCTACGGCGGGAGCACAGATACGCAGTATTTT; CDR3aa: CATSRGYGGSTDTQYF
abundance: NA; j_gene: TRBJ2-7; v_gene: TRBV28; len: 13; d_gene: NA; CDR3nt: TGTGCCAGCGACCGCCTCTCCGGCTACGAGCAGTACTTC; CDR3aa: CASDRLSGYEQYF
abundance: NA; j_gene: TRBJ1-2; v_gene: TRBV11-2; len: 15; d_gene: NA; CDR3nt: TGTGCCAGCAGCTTAGATCTGGGAGCAGGCTATGGCTACACCTTC; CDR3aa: CASSLDLGAGYGYTF
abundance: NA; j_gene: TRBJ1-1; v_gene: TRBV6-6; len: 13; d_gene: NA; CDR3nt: TGTGCCACCGTAGGGCAGGCAAACACTGAAGCTTTCTTT; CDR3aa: CATVGQANTEAFF
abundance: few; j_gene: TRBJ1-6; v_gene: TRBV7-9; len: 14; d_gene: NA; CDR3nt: TGTGCCAGCAGCTTGACTGCAACCAATTCACCCCTCCACTTT; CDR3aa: CASSLTATNSPLHF
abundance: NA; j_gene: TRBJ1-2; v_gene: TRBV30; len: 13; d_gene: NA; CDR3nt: TGTGCCTGGAGGGTCGGGGCAGTCTATGGCTACACCTTC; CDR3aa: CAWRVGAVYGYTF
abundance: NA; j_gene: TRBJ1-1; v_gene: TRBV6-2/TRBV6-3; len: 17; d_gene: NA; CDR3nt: TGTGCCAGCAGTTACCCGCCCTCTCCAGGGGTATATACTGAAGCTTTCTTT; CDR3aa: CASSYPPSPGVYTEAFF
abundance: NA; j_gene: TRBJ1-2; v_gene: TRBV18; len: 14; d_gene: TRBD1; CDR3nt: TGTGCCAGCTCACCTGACAGGGACTCGAGTGGCTACACCTTC; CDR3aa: CASSPDRDSSGYTF
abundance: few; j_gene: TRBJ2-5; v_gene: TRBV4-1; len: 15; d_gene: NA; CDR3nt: TGCGCCAGCAGCCAAGTGCAGGGGGGACAAGAGACCCAGTACTTC; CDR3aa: CASSQVQGGQETQYF
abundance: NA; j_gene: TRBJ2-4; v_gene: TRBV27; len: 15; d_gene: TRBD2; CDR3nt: TGTGCCAGCAGTTTTTTAGCGGGAAGCCTGAACATTCAGTACTTC; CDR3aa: CASSFLAGSLNIQYF
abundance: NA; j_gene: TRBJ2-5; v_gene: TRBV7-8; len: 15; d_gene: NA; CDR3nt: TGTGCCAGCAGGACCTCGACTAGGTCGAAAGAGACCCAGTACTTC; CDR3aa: CASRTSTRSKETQYF
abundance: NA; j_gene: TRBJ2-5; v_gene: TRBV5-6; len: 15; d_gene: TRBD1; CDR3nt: TGTGCCCGCAGCTTGGCTCCGACAGGGATAGAGACCCAGTACTTC; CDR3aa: CARSLAPTGIETQYF
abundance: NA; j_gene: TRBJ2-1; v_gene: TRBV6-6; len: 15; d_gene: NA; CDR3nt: TGTGCCAGCAGTTCGACTTCAAATTCCTACAATGAGCAGTTCTTC; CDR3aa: CASSSTSNSYNEQFF
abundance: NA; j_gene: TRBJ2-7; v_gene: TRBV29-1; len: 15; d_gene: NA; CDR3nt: TGCAGCGTTGGAGGTACCACTGAGAGCTCCTACGAGCAGTACTTC; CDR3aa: CSVGGTTESSYEQYF
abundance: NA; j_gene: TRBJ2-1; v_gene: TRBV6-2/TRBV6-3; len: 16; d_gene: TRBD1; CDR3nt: TGTGCCAGCAGTTACTCGAATGCAGGGGGATACAATGAGCAGTTCTTC; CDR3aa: CASSYSNAGGYNEQFF
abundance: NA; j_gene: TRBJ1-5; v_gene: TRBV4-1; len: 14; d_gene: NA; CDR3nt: TGCGCCAGCAGCCGAGGCCCGGGAGGTCAGCCCCAGCATTTT; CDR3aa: CASSRGPGGQPQHF
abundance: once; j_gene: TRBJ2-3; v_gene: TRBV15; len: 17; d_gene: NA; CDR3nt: TGTGCCACCAGCAGAGATTTCTTAGGAGGGGCAGGAGATACGCAGTATTTT; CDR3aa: CATSRDFLGGAGDTQYF
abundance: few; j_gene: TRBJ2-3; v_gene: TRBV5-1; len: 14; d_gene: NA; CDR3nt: TGCGCCAGCAGCTTGGAGGGGGGTCAAGATACGCAGTATTTT; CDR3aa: CASSLEGGQDTQYF
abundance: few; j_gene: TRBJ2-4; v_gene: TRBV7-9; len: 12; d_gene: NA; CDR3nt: TGTGCCAGCAGCCGGTCGGAGGGCATTCAGTACTTC; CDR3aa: CASSRSEGIQYF
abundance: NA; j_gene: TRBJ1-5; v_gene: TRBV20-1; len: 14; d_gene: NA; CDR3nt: TGCAGTACGACCCAGGGATATAGCAATCAGCCCCAGCATTTT; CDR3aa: CSTTQGYSNQPQHF
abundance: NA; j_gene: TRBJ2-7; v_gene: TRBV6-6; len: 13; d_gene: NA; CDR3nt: TGTGCCGGCTCAAAAACAGGGTACAATGAGCAGTACTTC; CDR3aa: CAGSKTGYNEQYF
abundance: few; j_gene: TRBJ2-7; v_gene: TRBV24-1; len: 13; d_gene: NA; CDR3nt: TGTGCCACCAGTGAGAGAGGGGTGGACGAGCAGTACTTC; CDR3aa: CATSERGVDEQYF
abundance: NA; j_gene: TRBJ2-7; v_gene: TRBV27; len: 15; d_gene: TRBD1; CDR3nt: TGTGCCAGCAGTTTCGACAGGGTAGGCTCCTACGAGCAGTACTTC; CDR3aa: CASSFDRVGSYEQYF
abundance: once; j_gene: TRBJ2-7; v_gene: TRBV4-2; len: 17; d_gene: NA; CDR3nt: TGTGCCAGCAGCCTAAGTCCGACCGGGACCAGATACAATGAGCAGTACTTC; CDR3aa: CASSLSPTGTRYNEQYF
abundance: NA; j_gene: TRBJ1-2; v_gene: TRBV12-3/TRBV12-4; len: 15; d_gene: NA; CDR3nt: TGTGCCAGCAGCCTCTCCGGGACCCGGGGGGGAGGCTACACCTTC; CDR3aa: CASSLSGTRGGGYTF
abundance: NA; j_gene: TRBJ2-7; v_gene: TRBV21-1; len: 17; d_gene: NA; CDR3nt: TGTGCCAGCAGCAAAGGTGGTCCCCGACAGGCTACCTACGAGCAGTACTTC; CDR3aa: CASSKGGPRQATYEQYF
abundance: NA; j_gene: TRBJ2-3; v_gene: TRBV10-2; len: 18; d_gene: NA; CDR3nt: TGCGCCAGCAGTGGATTGACTAGTAAGCCTTGGGGGGCAGATACGCAGTATTTT; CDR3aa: CASSGLTSKPWGADTQYF
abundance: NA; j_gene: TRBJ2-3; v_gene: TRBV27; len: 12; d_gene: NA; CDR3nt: TGTGCCACCTCACTCAGTGGCGATACGCAGTATTTT; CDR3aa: CATSLSGDTQYF
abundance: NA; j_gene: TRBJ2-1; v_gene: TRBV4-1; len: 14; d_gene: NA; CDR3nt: TGCGCCAGCAGCCAAGGGCCAGGCTACAATGAGCAGTTCTTC; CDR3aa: CASSQGPGYNEQFF
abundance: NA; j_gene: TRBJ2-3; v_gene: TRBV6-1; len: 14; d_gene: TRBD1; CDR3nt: TGTGCCAGCAGTGAGGACAGGGTAGGGGATACGCAGTATTTT; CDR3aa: CASSEDRVGDTQYF
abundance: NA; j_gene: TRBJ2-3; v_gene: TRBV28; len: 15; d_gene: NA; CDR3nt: TGTGCCAGCATAAAAGGGGCGTTTGACACAGATACGCAGTATTTT; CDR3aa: CASIKGAFDTDTQYF
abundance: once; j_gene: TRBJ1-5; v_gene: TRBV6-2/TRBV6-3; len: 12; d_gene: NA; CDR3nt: TGTGCCAGCAGAAATAAAGATCAGCCCCAGCATTTT; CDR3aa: CASRNKDQPQHF
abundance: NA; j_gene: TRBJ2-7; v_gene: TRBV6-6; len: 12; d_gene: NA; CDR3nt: TGTGCCAGCGCGGGGACCCCCTACGAGCAGTACTTC; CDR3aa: CASAGTPYEQYF
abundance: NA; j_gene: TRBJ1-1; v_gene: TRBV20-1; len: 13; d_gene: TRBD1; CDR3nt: TGCAGTGCCAAACGGGACAGGGTCGGAGGAGCTTTCTTT; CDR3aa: CSAKRDRVGGAFF
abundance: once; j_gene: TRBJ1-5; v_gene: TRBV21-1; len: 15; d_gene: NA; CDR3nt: TGTGCCAGCAGCAAAGGCGGGATGCGGGATCAGCCCCAGCATTTT; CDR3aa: CASSKGGMRDQPQHF
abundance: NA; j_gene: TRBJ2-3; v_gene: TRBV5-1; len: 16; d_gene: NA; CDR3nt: TGCGCCAGCAGCTTGGGCCAGGCTCGTAGCACAGATACGCAGTATTTT; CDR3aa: CASSLGQARSTDTQYF
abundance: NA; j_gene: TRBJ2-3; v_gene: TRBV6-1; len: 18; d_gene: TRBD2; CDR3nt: TGTGCCAGCAGTCCTTCTCTTACGGGGACTAGCGGTACAGATACGCAGTATTTT; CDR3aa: CASSPSLTGTSGTDTQYF
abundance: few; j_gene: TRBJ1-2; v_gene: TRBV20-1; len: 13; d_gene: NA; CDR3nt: TGCAGTGCTAGCCCTAGGACCGACTATGGCTACACCTTC; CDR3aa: CSASPRTDYGYTF
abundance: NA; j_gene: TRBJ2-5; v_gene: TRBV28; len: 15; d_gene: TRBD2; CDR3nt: TGTGCCAGCAGTTTGGTGACTAGCGGGAGTAATGAGCAGTACTTC; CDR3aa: CASSLVTSGSNEQYF
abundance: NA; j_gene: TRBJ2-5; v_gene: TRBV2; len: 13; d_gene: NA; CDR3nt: TGTGCCAGTTGGACGGAGATGGCCGAGACCCAGTACTTC; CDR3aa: CASWTEMAETQYF
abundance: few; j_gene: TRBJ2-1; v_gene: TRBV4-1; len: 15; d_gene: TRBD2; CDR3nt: TGCGCCAGCAGCCAAGATGGGGGGGTAGGGTTTGAGCAGTTCTTC; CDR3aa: CASSQDGGVGFEQFF